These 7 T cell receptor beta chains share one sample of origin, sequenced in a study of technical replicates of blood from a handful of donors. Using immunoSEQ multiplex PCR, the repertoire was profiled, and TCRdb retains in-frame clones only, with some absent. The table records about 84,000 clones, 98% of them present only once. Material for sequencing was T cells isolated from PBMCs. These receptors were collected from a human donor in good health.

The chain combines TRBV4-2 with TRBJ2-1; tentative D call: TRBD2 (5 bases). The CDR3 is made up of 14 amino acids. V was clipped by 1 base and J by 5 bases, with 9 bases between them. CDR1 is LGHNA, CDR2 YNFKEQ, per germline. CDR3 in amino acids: CASSQVGMNNEQFF. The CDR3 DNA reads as TGTGCCAGCAGCCAAGTCGGGATGAACAATGAGCAGTTCTTC.

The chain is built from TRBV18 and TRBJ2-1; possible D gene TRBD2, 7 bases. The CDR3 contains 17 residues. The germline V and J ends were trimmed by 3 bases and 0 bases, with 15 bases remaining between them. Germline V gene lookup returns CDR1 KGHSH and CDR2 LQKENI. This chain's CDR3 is CASSPIHGGLSYNEQFF. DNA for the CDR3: TGTGCCAGCTCACCCATACACGGGGGGCTCTCCTACAATGAGCAGTTCTTC.

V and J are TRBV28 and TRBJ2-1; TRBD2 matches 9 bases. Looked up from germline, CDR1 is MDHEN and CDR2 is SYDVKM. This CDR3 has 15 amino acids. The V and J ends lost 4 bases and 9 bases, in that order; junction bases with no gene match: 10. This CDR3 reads CASSSPLAGLAEQFF. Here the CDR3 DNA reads TGTGCCAGCAGTTCCCCCCTAGCGGGACTGGCTGAGCAGTTCTTC.

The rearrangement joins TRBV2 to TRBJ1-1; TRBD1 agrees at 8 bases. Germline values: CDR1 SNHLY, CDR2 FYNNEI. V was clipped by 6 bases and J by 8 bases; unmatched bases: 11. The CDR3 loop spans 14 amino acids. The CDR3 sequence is CASRDEDREKEAFF. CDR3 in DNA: TGTGCCAGCAGGGACGAGGACAGGGAAAAAGAAGCTTTCTTT.

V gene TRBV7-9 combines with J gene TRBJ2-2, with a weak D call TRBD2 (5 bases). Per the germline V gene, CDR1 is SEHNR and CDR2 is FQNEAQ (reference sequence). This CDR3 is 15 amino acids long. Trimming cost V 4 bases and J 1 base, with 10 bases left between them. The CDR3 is CASSSPRGNTGELFF. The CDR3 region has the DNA TGTGCCAGCAGCTCCCCCCGGGGGAACACCGGGGAGCTGTTTTTT.

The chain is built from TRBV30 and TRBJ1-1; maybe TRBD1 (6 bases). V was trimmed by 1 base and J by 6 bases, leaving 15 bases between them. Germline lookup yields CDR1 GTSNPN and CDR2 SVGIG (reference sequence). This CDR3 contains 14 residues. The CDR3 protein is CAWSGGGGRPEAFF. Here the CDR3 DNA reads TGTGCCTGGAGTGGGGGGGGCGGAAGGCCTGAAGCTTTCTTT.

The CDR3 loop is CASSPSGGSFGMNTEAFF. CDR3 in DNA: TGTGCCAGCTCACCCAGCGGCGGCAGCTTTGGGATGAACACTGAAGCTTTCTTT. The chain has TRBV18 and TRBJ1-1; D is unresolved. Looked up from germline, CDR1 is KGHSH and CDR2 is LQKENI. V was pared by 3 bases and J by 0 bases, with 20 bases between. This CDR3 contains 18 residues.